The 15 T cell receptor beta chains reported below all come from one sample, sequenced in a study of CD8+CD57+ T cells in acquired aplastic anemia (dated by TCRdb to the late 2010s). The data were produced on an Illumina HiSeq 2000. Genomic DNA served as template for TCR beta VDJ combination and CDR3 sequence profiling. Starting from the raw public reads, TCRdb applied fastp trimming at Q25, assembled clones with MiXCR and retained in-frame beta chains. Rows with one shared CDR3 protein collapse into an entry with the most common genes and DNA. This sample gives about 270,000 distinct CDR3 sequences in total; roughly 50% of them show up just once. Around 8% of the sample belongs to the ten largest clones. Source material: sorted CD4+, CD8+, or CD8+CD57+ T cells (not recorded which) from PBMCs. These receptors came from a human donor with severe aplastic anemia or a healthy control (not recorded which).

The chain carries TRBV2 and TRBJ2-5, with D hard to call. Trimming stripped 5 bases from V and 5 bases from J, with 12 bases between. Germline CDR1 is SNHLY and CDR2 is FYNNEI. The CDR3 contains 13 residues. CDR3 sequence (DNA): TGTGCCAGCAGTTTGAGCTCTGGGGAGACCCAGTACTTC. The encoded protein is CASSLSSGETQYF.

This clonotype was counted a few times. The rearrangement links TRBV15 to TRBJ1-5; a possible D gene is TRBD1 (6 bases). V was clipped by 1 base and J by 4 bases, with 11 bases between them. The CDR3 is 15 amino acids. Germline V gene lookup returns CDR1 LNHNV and CDR2 YYDKDF (reference sequence). In DNA form, the CDR3 reads TGTGCCACCAGCAGAGCTGGACAGATGAATCAGCCCCAGCATTTT. It specifies CATSRAGQMNQPQHF.

In its sample, this clonotype was seen a few times. The rearrangement uses TRBV2 and TRBJ2-3; D unresolved. This CDR3 has 16 residues. V lost 1 base and J 0 bases, leaving 11 bases between the germline ends. Germline lookup yields CDR1 SNHLY and CDR2 FYNNEI. CDR3 residues: CASSEESESSTDTQYF. The CDR3 nucleotides are TGTGCCAGCAGTGAAGAGAGCGAGAGTAGCACAGATACGCAGTATTTT. The full variable domain, completed using reference TRBV2 and TRBJ2-3, is EPEVTQTPSHQVTQMGQEVILRCVPISNHLYFYWYRQILGQKVEFLVSFYNNEISEKSEIFDDQFSVERPDGSNFTLKIRSTKLEDSAMYFCASSEESESSTDTQYFGPGTRLTVL.

V gene TRBV20-1 combines with J gene TRBJ1-5; D not certain. V was clipped by 6 bases and J by 9 bases, with 15 bases between them. The CDR3 consists of 12 residues. Germline loops: CDR1 DFQATT, CDR2 SNEGSKA (reference sequence). CDR3 protein: CSARSLDGPQHF. CDR3 DNA sequence: TGCAGTGCCCGGTCCCTTGACGGGCCCCAGCATTTT.

This clonotype was detected many times. J is TRBJ1-3 and V is TRBV14; D gene unclear. CDR3 length equals 14 residues. CDR1 and CDR2 (germline): SGHDN, FVKESK. Trimming shortened V by 4 bases and J by 2 bases, and 9 bases separated the two germline ends. This chain's CDR3 is CASSRKATGNTIYF. CDR3 nucleotide sequence: TGTGCCAGCAGCCGCAAAGCGACTGGAAACACCATATATTTT.

The chain carries TRBV20-1 and TRBJ2-1; 11 bases align to TRBD2. Germline lookup yields CDR1 DFQATT and CDR2 SNEGSKA (reference sequence). After removal of 3 bases from V and 7 bases from J, the junction contained 8 bases not matched to a gene. The CDR3 contains 15 residues. The CDR3 here is CSASPLAGGPNEQFF. CDR3 sequence (DNA): TGCAGTGCTAGTCCCCTAGCGGGGGGACCTAATGAGCAGTTCTTC.

This chain links TRBV7-2 with TRBJ2-7, with D hard to call. V lost 4 bases, J lost 6 bases, and 7 bases lay in between. The CDR3 has 11 residues. Per germline, CDR1 SGHTA and CDR2 FQGNSA. Here the CDR3 DNA reads TGTGCCAGCAGCTCTATCGGCGAGCAGTACTTC. Protein sequence: CASSSIGEQYF.

With respect to this clonotype: The junction shows a germline mismatch at one end, possibly a read error. J is TRBJ2-1 and V is TRBV29-1; D not certain. CDR1 SQVTM and CDR2 ANQGSEA come from the germline V gene. The CDR3 length is 13 residues. The CDR3 bases are TGCAGCGTTCCCGGCCCCGGATGGAATGAGCAGTTCTTT. This translates into CSVPGPGWNEQFF.

Concerning this clonotype: The junction departs from the called germline gene at one end, perhaps through a read error. J is TRBJ2-5 and V is TRBV2; TRBD2 matches 10 bases. The CDR3 length is 15 residues. Germline V gene data show CDR1 as SNHLY and CDR2 as FYNNEI. The DNA of the CDR3 is TGTGCCAGCGGTGAGCCGGGACTAGCGAGAGAGACCCAGTACTTC. Its protein is CASGEPGLARETQYF.

A word on this clonotype: Relative to the germline gene, one junction end is altered; a read error may explain this. The chain couples TRBV2 to TRBJ1-2; TRBD1 matches at 7 bases. The CDR3 sequence is 13 residues long. Germline-derived CDR1 and CDR2 are SNHLY and FYNNEI. The CDR3 spells CARGGEGLRGCTF. Here the CDR3 DNA reads TGTGCCAGAGGGGGCGAGGGTTTAAGGGGCTGCACCTTC.

This clonotype was counted many times. The V call is TRBV20-1, the J call TRBJ2-1; 9 positions match TRBD1. V was clipped by 3 bases and J by 6 bases; unmatched bases: 12. The CDR3 loop spans 16 amino acids. CDR1 is DFQATT, CDR2 SNEGSKA, per germline (reference sequence). CDR3 loop: CSASSLRDRVSNEQFF. The CDR3 nucleotides read TGCAGTGCTAGCTCCTTACGGGACAGGGTGTCCAATGAGCAGTTCTTC.

The CDR3, as DNA: TGTGCCAGCAGCTTACAGGCTAGCGGCAGCACAGATACGCAGTATTTT. It is translated as CASSLQASGSTDTQYF. The chain is built from TRBV7-3 and TRBJ2-3, with 7 bases lining up with TRBD2. The CDR3 runs 16 residues. Per germline, CDR1 SGHTA and CDR2 FQGTGA. Trimming cost V 2 bases and J 0 bases; bases outside gene matches: 5. Variable domain in full (rest from reference TRBV7-3 and TRBJ2-3): GAGVSQTPSNKVTEKGKYVELRCDPISGHTALYWYRQSLGQGPEFLIYFQGTGAADDSGLPNDRFFAVRPEGSVSTLKIQRTERGDSAVYLCASSLQASGSTDTQYFGPGTRLTVL.

The chain employs TRBV11-3 and TRBJ2-7; D might be TRBD2 (5 bases). V dropped 2 bases and J dropped 4 bases, with 15 bases sitting between them. Germline V gene lookup returns CDR1 SGHNT and CDR2 YENEEA. The CDR3 has 15 amino acids. The CDR3 DNA is TGTGCCAGCAGCTTAATTGGGCCTGCGGGTTACGAGCAGTACTTC. It yields the protein CASSLIGPAGYEQYF. The full variable domain, in which reference TRBV11-3 and TRBJ2-7 provide the parts outside the CDR3, is EAGVVQSPRYKIIEKKQPVAFWCNPISGHNTLYWYLQNLGQGPELLIRYENEEAVDDSQLPKDRFSAERLKGVDSTLKIQPAELGDSAVYLCASSLIGPAGYEQYFGPGTRLTVT.

This clonotype was seen a handful of times. This chain links TRBV24-1 with TRBJ2-1; 7 positions match TRBD1. V lost 8 bases and J lost 8; bases outside the gene matches: 8. Per germline, CDR1 KGHDR and CDR2 SFDVKD. CDR3 length equals 13 residues. CDR3 sequence reads: CATTRDSLDEQFF. The DNA of the CDR3 is TGTGCCACCACCAGGGACAGTCTCGATGAGCAGTTCTTC.

V gene TRBV11-2 combines with J gene TRBJ2-7, with TRBD2 matching over 7 bases. The V gene end was trimmed by 6 bases and the J gene end by 0 bases; junction bases not matched to a gene: 11. CDR3 length: 16 amino acids. The germline V gene encodes CDR1 SGHAT and CDR2 FQNNGV. In DNA form, the CDR3 reads TGTGCCAGCAGTCGCGGTCGGGGGAGGGGCTCCTACGAGCAGTACTTC. Translating it yields CASSRGRGRGSYEQYF.